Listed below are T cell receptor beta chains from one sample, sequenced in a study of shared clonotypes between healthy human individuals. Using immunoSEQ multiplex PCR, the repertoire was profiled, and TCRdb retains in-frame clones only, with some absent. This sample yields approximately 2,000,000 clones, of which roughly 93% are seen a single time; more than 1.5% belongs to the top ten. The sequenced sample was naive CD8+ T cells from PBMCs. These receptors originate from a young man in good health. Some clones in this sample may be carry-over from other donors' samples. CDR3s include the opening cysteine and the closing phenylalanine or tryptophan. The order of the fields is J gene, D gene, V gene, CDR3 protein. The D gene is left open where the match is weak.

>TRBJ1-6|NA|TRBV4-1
CASSHGGIHNSPLHF
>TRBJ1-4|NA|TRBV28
CASRIRTRDEKLFF
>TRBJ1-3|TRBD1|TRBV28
CASSTLDRVEENTIYF
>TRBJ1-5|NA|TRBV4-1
CASSVVGYSNQPQHF
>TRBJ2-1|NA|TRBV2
CASRGLPYNEQFF
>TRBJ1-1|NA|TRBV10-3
CAISESQGIEAFF
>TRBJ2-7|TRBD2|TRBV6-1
CASSERTSGSRYEQYF
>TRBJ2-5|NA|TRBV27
CASVGQETQYF
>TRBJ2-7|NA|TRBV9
CASSPYRAPYEQYF
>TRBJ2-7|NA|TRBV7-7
CASSLAVGDDDLYF
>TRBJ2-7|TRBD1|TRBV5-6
CASSWTGIHEQYF
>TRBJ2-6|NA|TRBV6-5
CASSFPMSDFVLTF
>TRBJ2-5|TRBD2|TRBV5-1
CASSLVLAGGQETQYF
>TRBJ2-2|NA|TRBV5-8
CASSLGTQTWELFF
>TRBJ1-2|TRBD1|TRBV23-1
CASSQPNRLGQGGTYGYTF
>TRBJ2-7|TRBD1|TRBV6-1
CASSENPGTGIEQYF
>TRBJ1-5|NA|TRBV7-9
CASSVFVGGSNQPQHF
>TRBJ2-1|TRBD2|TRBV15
CATSRALAGYNEQFF
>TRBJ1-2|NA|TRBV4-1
CASSQDTQSNYGYTF
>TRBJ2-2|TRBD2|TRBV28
CASRDVAGDHTGELFF
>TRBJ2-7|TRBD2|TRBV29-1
CSGRAGGTYEQYF
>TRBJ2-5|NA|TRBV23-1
CATGLTGEETQYF
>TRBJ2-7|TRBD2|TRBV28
CASSLSLAGTYEQYF
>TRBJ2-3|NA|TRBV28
CASTGDWETYTDTQYF
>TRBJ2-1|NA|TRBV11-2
CASSLDQSRGQFF
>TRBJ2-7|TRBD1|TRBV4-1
CASSLPGQGYEQYF
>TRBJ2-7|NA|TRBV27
CASSFGLKQYF
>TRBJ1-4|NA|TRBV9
CASSLGTDATNEKLFF
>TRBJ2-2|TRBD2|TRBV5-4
CASSYRPLAANTGELFF
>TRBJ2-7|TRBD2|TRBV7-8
CASSPRSGTSGAYEQYF
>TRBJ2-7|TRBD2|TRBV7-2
CASSGGLGGYEQYF
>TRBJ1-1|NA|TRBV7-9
CASSLNSGAEAFF
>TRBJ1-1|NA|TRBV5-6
CASSLGGLGKTEAFF
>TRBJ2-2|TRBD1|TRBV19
CASSTPGGVNTGELFF
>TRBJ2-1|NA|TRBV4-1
CASSIRDSSYNEQFF
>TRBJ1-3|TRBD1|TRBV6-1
CASSEEQGAHTIYF
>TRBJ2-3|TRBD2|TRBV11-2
CASSLVNVLAGEHTQYF
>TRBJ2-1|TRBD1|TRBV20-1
CSAGQGILFF
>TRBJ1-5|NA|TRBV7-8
CASSLVYPEGNQPQHF
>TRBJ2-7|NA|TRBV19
CASSLSTVNYEQYF
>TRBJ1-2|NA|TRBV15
CATSRETGYGYTF
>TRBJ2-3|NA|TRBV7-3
CASSPIGGPTDTQYF
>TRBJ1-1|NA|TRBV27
CASSLWALNTEAFF
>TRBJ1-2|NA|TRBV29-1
CSGGWNNYGYTF
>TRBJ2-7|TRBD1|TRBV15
CATRSSGQGKNYEQYF
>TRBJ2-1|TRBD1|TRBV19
CASIQPGGLSEQFF
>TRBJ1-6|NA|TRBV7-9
CASSLAGTFNSPLHF
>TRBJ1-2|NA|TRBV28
CASSFMNGYTF
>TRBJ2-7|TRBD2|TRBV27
CASSSGTSGSYEQYF
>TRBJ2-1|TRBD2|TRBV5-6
CASSFQAGGGYNEQFF
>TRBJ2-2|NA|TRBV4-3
CASSQDAGFGELFF
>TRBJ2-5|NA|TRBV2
CASRVPDSDQGWETQYF